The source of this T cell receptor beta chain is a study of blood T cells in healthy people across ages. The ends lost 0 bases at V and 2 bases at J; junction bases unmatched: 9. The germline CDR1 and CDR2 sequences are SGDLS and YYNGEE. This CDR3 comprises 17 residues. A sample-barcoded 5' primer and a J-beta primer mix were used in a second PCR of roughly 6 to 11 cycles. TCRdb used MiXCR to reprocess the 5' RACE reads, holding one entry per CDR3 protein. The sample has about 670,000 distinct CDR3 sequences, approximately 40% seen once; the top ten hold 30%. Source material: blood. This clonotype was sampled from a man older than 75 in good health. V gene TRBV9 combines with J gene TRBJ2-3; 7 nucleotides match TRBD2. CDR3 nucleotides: TGTGCCAGCAGCGTAGTTAGTGGGGGGGGGAACACAGATACGCAGTATTTT. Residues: CASSVVSGGGNTDTQYF.